This T cell receptor beta chain is from a study of cytomegalovirus exposure and HLA in healthy donors. Findings of the study overall: The study labeled fewer than 200 TCR beta chains cytomegalovirus-associated. TCR sequences were mostly rare, though some public TCRs occurred in many donors. Only CMV serostatus was available as immune exposure information.

Per the germline V gene, CDR1 is MDHEN and CDR2 is SYDVKM. The CDR3 is 12 residues long. V was pared by 3 bases and J by 4 bases, with 7 bases between. With 60 Vbeta and 13 Jbeta primers, the PCR was carried out. How the authors handled the data: Later, an analysis found about 77 million unique TCR beta chains, and approximately 10 million of these were shared. The data were produced by immunoSEQ multiplex PCR, yet TCRdb's version contains in-frame clones alone and is incomplete. V, J and clone size were drawn from that table, and D and trimming were deduced from the DNA. The sample lists 130,000 or so clones, 80% occurring once. Notes on this clone: No antigen is known for it.

The chain has TRBV28 and TRBJ2-7; the D is unclear. This TCR was recovered from a man younger than 40 in good health and CMV-seronegative. Sample: PBMCs. The CDR3 spells CASSLGSYEQYF. The CDR3 region has the DNA TGTGCCAGCAGTTTGGGCTCTTACGAGCAGTACTTC.